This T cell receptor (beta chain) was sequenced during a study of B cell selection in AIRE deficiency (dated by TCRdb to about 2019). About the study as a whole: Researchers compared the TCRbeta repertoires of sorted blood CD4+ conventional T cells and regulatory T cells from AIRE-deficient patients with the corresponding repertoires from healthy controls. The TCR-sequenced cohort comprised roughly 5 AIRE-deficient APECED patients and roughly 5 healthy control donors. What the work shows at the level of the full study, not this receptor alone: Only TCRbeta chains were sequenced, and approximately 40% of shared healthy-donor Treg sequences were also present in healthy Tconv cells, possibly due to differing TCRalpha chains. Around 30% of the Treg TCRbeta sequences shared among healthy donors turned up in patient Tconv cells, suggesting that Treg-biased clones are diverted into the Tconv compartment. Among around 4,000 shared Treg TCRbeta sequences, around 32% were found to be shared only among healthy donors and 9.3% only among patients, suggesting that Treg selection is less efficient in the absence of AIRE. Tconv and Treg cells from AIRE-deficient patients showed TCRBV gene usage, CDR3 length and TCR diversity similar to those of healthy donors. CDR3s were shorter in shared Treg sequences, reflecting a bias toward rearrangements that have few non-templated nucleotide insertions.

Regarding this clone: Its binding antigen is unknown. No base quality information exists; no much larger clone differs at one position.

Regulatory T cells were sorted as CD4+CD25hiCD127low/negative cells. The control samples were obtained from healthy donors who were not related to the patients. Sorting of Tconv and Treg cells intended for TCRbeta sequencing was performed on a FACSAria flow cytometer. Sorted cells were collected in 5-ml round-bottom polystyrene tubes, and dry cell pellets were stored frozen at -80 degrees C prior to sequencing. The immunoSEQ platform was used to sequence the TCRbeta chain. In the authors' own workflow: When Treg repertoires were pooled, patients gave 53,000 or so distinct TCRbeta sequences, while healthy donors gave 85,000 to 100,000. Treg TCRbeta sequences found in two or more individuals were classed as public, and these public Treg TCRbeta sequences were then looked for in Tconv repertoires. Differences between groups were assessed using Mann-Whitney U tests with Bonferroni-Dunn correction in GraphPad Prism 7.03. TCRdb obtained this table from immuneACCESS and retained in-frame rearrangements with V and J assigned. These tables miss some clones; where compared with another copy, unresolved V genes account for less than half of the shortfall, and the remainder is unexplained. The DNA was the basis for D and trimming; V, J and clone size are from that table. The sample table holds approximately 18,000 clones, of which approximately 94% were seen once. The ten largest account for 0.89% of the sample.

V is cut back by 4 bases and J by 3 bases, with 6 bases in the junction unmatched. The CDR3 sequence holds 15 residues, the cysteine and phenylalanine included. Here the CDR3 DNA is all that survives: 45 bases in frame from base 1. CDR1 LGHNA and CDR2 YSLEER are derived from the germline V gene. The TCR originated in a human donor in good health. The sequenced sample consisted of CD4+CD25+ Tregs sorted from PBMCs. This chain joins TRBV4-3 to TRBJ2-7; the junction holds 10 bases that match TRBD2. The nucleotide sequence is TGCGCCAGCAGCCTTTCGGCTAGCGGGGGCTACGAGCAGTACTTC. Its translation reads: CASSLSASGGYEQYF.